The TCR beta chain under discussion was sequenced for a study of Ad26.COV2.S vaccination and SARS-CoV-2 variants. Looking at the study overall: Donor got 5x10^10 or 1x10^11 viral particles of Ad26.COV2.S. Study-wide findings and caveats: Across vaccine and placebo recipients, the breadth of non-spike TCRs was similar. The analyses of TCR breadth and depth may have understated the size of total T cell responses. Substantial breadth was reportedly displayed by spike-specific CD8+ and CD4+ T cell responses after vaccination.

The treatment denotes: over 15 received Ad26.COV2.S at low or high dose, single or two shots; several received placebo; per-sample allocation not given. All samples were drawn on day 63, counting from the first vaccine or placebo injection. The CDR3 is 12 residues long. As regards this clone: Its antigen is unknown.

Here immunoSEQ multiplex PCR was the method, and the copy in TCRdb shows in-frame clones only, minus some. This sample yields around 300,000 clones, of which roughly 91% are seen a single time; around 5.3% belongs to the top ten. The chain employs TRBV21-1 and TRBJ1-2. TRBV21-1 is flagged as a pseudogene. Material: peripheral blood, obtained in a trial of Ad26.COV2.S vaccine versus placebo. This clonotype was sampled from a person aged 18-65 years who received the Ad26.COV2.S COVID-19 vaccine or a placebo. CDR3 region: CASSPRDYGYTF. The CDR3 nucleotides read TGTGCCAGCAGCCCCCGGGATTATGGCTACACCTTC.